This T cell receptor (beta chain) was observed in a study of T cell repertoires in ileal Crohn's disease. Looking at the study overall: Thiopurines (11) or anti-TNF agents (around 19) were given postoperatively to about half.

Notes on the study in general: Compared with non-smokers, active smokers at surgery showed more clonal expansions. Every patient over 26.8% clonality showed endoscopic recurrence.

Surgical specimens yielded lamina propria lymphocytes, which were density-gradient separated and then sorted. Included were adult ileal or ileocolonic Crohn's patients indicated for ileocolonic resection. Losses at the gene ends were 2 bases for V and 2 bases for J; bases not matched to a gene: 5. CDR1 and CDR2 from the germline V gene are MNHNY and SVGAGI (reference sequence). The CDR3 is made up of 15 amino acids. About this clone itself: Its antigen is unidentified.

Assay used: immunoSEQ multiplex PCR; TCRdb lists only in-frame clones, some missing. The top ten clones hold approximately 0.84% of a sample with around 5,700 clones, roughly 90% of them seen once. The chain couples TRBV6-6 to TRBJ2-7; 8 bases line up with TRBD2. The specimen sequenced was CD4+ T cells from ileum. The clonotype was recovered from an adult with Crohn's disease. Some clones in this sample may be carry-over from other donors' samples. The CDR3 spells CASSYNAGGTYEQYF. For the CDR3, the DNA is TGTGCCAGCAGTTACAATGCGGGAGGCACCTACGAGCAGTACTTC.